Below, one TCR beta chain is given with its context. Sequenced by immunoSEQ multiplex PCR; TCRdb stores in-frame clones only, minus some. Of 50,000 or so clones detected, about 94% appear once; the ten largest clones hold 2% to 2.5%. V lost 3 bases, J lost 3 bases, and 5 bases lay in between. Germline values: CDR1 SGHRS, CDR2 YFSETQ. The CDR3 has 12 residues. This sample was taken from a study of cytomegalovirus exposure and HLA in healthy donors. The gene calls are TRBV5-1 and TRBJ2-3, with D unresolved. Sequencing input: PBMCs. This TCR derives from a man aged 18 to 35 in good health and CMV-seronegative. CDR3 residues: CASSSGTDTQYF. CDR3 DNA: TGCGCCAGCAGCTCCGGGACAGATACGCAGTATTTT.